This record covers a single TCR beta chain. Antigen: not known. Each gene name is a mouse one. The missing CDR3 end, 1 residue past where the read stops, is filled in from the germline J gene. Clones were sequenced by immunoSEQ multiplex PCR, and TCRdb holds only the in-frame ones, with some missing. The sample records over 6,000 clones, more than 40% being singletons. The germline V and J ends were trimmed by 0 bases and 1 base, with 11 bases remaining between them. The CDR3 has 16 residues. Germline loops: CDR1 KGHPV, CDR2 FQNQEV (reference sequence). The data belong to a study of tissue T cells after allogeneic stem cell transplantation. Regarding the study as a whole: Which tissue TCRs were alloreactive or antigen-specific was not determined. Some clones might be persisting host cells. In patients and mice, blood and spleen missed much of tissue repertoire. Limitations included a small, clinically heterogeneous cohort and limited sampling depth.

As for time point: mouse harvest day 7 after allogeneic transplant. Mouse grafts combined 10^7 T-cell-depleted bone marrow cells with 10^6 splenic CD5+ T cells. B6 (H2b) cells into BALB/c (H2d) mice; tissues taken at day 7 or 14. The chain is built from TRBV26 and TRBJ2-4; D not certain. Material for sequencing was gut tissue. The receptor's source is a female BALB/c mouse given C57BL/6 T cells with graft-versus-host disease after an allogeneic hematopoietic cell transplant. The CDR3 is CASSLSRTVGQNTLYF. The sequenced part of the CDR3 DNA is TGTGCCAGCAGTCTGTCAAGAACAGTAGGTCAAAACACCTTGTAC.